The clone carrying this T cell receptor (beta chain) was detected only once. What it binds is not known. This record belongs to a study of cytotoxic CD8 clonotypes in ibrutinib-treated CLL. Whole-study context: Among the patients, 10 to 11 presented as relapsed/refractory and 15 as treatment-naive; about 17 showed unmutated IGHV. Among the samples, the mean was 255,043 productive templates and some 100,000 productive rearrangements. Study-wide findings and caveats: Baseline values of clonality outstripped age-matched healthy donors and followed circulating CD8+ T-cell counts.

Produced via immunoSEQ multiplex PCR; TCRdb's table is partial and in-frame only. The sample includes about 39,000 clones, about 70% of them seen just once. This CDR3 contains 12 residues. The V end lost 6 bases, the J end lost 6 bases, and 9 bases lay between the germline ends. CDR1 and CDR2 (germline): KGHSH, LQKENI. The clonotype originates from a human donor with chronic lymphocytic leukemia. The rearrangement joins TRBV18 to TRBJ2-1; TRBD2 might be the D (5 bases). Sequences were derived from PBMCs, sampled at disease progression, from a patient treated with ibrutinib. The CDR3: CASSLAGNEQFF. CDR3 bases: TGTGCCAGCTCCCTGGCGGGCAATGAGCAGTTCTTC.